One TCR beta chain is described in this entry. This clonotype has just a few counts. The target of this receptor is not known. No quality values exist for individual bases; no much larger clone is one base distant. The treatment or condition label of this sample denotes: live attenuated yellow fever vaccine strain. At each blood-draw timepoint, two biological replicates of bulk PBMCs were obtained. PBMCs were isolated from peripheral blood using a standard Ficoll-Paque protocol. TriZol was used to extract RNA from bulk PBMCs, CD4 and CD8 fractions, and dextramer-positive and dextramer-negative fractions. Synthesis of TCR cDNA relied on 5'RACE template switching, a step that introduced a universal primer site along with unique molecular identifiers. Priming of cDNA synthesis was performed from both the TCR alpha and TCR beta constant segments. Two PCR steps were used to amplify libraries, with sample barcodes and sequencing adapters being added in the second step. Libraries were sequenced on Illumina HiSeq 2500 (2x100 bp) or NovaSeq (2x150 bp). The original pipeline was this. MIGEC handled demultiplexing of reads and collapsing into UMI consensus sequences, while MiXCR performed V(D)J alignment. Clonotypes responding to the vaccine were identified with edgeR on replicate PBMC samples, with the criteria of FDR below 0.01 and a log2 fold change above 5 up to day 15. Each bulk clonotype was labeled CD4 or CD8 based on which sequenced repertoire, CD4 or CD8, contained the clonotype at higher abundance. Through fastp at Q25 and MiXCR, TCRdb rebuilt clones from the public reads, retaining in-frame beta chains. Records with the same CDR3 protein are collapsed into one entry carrying the most frequent genes and DNA. Here the V and J calls rest on TCRdb's processing, not on the authors' analysis. The sample table records hundreds of thousands of distinct CDR3 sequences; roughly an eighth of these occur just once. Together, the top ten hold more than 13% of the sample.

The germline V gene provides CDR1 SGHTA and CDR2 FQGNSA. A distance of 7 bases separates the germline ends of V and J, which lose 6 bases and 0 bases respectively. Spanning cysteine to phenylalanine, the CDR3 consists of 13 amino acids. Left in the record is the CDR3 DNA by itself, 39 bases read in frame from the first base. The sample is drawn from a study of T cells after yellow fever vaccination (dated by TCRdb to between 2018 and 2020). For the wider study: Libraries from fractions with low cell numbers were prepared with the SMART-Seq v4 Ultra Low Input RNA kit. Two healthy male donors made up the cohort, one aged 18 to 29 years and the other aged 30 to 40 years. Blood was drawn at multiple timepoints before and after primary and secondary immunization, with bulk PBMC replicates and cell subsets isolated. To follow T-cell clones before and after both primary and booster YFV17D yellow fever vaccination, bulk TCR alpha and beta repertoires underwent longitudinal sequencing.

On the study overall, not on this receptor specifically: A small share of clonotypes occurred in both CD4 and CD8 compartments, likely arising from convergent recombination. Computational filtering was needed because FACS-sorted repertoires could contain abundant contaminating clonotypes from the bulk population. Compared with the primary T-cell response, the secondary T-cell response was faster but weaker, reaching its peak on day 5 rather than on day 15. Because the study included only a couple of donors, the extent to which the findings can be generalized is limited. Most clones expanded after primary vaccination (96% of CD4 and around nine tenths of CD8) were re-detected after the booster, suggesting that broad memory maintenance occurred.

This sequence uses TRBV7-2 and TRBJ2-3; the D gene cannot be named for sure. The sequence came from a man aged 25 to 40 who received the YFV17D yellow fever vaccine. Material: PBMCs, obtained on the day of the yellow fever booster vaccination. The sequenced DNA is TGTGCCAGCAGGCCATATAGCACAGATACGCAGTATTTT. Translation gives CASRPYSTDTQYF.